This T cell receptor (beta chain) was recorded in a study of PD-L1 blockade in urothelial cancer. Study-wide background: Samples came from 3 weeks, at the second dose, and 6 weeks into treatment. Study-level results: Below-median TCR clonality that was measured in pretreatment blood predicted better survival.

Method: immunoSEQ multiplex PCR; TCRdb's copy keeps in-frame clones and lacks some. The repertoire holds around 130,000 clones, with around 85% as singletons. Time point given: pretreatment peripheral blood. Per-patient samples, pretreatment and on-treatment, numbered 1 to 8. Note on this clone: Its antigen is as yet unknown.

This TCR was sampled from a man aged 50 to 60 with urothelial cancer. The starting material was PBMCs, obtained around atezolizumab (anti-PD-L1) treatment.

The CDR3 reads CASSLQSGNTGELFF. The CDR3 DNA reads TGTGCCAGCAGCTTACAGTCGGGGAACACCGGGGAGCTGTTTTTT. The V call is TRBV7-9, the J call TRBJ2-2, with unresolved D. The CDR3 runs 15 residues. Germline V gives CDR1 SEHNR, CDR2 FQNEAQ (reference sequence). V was trimmed by 2 bases and J by 1 base, leaving 8 bases between them. The full variable domain, its missing parts supplied by reference TRBV7-9 and TRBJ2-2, is DTGVSQNPRHKITKRGQNVTFRCDPISEHNRLYWYRQTLGQGPEFLTYFQNEAQLEKSRLLSDRFSAERPKGSFSTLEIQRTEQGDSAMYLCASSLQSGNTGELFFGEGSRLTVL.